The source of this TCR beta chain is a study of T cell changes during pregnancy in multiple sclerosis. Only in-frame clones appear in the TCRdb table, and some are missing; sequencing was by immunoSEQ multiplex PCR. The sample lists some 70,000 clones, roughly nine tenths occurring once. This clone was found once. V dropped 4 bases and J dropped 1; count of bases not matched to a gene: 3. This CDR3 has 16 amino acids. Germline V gives CDR1 MNHEY, CDR2 SVGAGI. V is TRBV6-5 and J is TRBJ2-3; 12 nucleotides align to TRBD2. This clonotype was obtained from a female donor with multiple sclerosis, enrolled in a pregnancy study. Material: peripheral blood, obtained in the second trimester of pregnancy. In DNA form, the CDR3 reads TGTGCCAGCAGTTCCCGACTAGCGGGGGGCACAGATACGCAGTATTTT. Translated, it gives CASSSRLAGGTDTQYF.